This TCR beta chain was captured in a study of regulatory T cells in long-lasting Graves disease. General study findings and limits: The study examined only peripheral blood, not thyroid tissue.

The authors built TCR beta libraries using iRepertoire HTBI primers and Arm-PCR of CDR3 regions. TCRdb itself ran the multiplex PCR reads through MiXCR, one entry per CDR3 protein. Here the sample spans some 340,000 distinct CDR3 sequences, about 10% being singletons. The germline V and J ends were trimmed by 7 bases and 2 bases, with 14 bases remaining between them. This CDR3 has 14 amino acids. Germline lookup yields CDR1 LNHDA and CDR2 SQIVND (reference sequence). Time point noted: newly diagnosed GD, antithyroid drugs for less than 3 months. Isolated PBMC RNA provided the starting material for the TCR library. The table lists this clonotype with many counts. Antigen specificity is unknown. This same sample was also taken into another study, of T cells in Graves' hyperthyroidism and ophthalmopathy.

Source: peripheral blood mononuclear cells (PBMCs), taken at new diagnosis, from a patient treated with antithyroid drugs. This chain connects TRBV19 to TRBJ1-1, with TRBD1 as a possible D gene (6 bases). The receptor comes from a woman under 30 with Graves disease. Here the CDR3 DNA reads TGTGCCAGTAATACGGACAGTTATAACACTGAAGCTTTCTTT. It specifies CASNTDSYNTEAFF.